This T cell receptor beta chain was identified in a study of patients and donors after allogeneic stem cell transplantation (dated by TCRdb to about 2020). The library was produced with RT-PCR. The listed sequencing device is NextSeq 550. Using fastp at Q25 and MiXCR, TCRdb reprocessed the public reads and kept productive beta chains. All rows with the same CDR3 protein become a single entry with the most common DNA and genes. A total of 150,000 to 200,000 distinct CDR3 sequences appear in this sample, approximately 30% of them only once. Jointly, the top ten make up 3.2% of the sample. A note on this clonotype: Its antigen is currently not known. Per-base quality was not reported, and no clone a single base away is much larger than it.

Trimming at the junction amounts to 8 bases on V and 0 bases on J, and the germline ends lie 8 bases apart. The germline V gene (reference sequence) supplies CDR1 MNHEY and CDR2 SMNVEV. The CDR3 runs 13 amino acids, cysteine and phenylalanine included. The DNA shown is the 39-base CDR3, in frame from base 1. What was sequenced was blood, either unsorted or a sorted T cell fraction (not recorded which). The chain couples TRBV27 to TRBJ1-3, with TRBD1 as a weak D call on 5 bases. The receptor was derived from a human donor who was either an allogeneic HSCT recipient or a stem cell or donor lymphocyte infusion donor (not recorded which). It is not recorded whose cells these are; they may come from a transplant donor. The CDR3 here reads CASRGSSGNTIYF. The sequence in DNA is TGTGCCAGCCGGGGGAGCTCTGGAAACACCATATATTTT.